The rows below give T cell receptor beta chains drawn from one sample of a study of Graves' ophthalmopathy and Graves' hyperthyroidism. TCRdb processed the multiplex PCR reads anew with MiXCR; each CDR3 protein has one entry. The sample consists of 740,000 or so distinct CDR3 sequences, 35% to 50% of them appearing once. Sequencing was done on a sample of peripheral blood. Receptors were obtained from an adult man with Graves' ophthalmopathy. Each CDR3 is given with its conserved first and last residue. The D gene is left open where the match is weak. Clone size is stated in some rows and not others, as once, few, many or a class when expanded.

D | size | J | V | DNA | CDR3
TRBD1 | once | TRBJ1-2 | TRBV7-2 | TGCGCCAGCAGCCAAGAAAGACAGGGGACAGAGTATGGCTACACCTTC | CASSQERQGTEYGYTF
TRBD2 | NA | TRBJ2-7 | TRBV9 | TGTGCCAGCAGCCCATCGACTAGCGGGAGATACGAGCAGTACTTC | CASSPSTSGRYEQYF
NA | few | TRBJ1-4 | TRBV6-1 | TGTGCCAGCAGTGCGGTGTATCCCGCTAATGAAAAACTGTTTTTT | CASSAVYPANEKLFF
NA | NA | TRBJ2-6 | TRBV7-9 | TGTGCCAGCAGCATCCCGATCTCTGGGGCCAACGTCCTGACTTTC | CASSIPISGANVLTF
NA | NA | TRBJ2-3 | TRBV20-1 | TGCAGTGCTAGGCCCGGGACATCTAGCACAGATACGCAGTATTTT | CSARPGTSSTDTQYF
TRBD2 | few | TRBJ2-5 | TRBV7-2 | TGTGCCAGCAGCACCCGTCTTGGCGGGAGGGAAGAGACCCAGTACTTC | CASSTRLGGREETQYF
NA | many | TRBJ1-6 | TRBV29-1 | TGCAGCGCCAGGGACGCCGGGAGGTCACCCCTCCACTTT | CSARDAGRSPLHF
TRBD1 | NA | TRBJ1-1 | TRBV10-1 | TGCGCCAGCAGCAATCGTGGACAGGGTGAGAACACTGAAGCTTTCTTT | CASSNRGQGENTEAFF
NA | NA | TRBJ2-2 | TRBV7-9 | TGCGCCAGCAGCCAAGATGGGGGCTCTGGGGAGCTGTTTTTT | CASSQDGGSGELFF
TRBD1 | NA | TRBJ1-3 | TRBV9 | TGTGCCAGCAGCGAAGGGGGCGTCGGACCCTTCTCTGGAAACACCATATATTTT | CASSEGGVGPFSGNTIYF
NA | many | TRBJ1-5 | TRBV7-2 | TGTGCCAGCAGCCGGGACTCTCGGGACCAGCCCCAGCATTTT | CASSRDSRDQPQHF
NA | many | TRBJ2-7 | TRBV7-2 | TGTGCCAGCAGCTTAGTTGCAGTTACCTACGAGCAGTACTTC | CASSLVAVTYEQYF
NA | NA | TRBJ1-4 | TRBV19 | TGTGCCAGTTACGGACCTAATGAAAAACTGTTTTTT | CASYGPNEKLFF
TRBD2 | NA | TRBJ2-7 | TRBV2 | TGTGCCAGCAGTTACGGGGGGGGGCCCTACGAGCAGTACTTC | CASSYGGGPYEQYF
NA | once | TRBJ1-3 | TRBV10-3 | TGCGCCAGCTGCCAGGGTTTTGGAAACACCATACATTTT | CASCQGFGNTIHF
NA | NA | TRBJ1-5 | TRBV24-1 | TGTGCCAGCAGTGCCCAAAAAAGCCAGCCCCAGCATTTT | CASSAQKSQPQHF
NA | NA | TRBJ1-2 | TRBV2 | TGTGCCAGCAGTGCTAGAAAGGGGGGGAACTATGGCTACACCTTC | CASSARKGGNYGYTF
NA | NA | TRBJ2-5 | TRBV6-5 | TGTGCCAGCAGCATCCCGGGATTTGAGACCCAGTACTTC | CASSIPGFETQYF
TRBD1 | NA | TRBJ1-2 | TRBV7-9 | TGTGCCAGCAGTGCTTATACAGGGGCCTATGGCTACACCTTC | CASSAYTGAYGYTF
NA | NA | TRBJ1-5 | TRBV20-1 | TGCAGTGCTGGGGGGCCAGAACTTCAGCCCCAGCATTTT | CSAGGPELQPQHF
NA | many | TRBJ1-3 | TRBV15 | TGTGCCACCAGCAGAGAACCTGGGACTGGAAACACCATATATTTT | CATSREPGTGNTIYF
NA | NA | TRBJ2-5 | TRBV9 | TGTGCCAGCAAGGGGGAGTACCAAGAGACCCAGTACTTC | CASKGEYQETQYF
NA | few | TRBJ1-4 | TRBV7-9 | TGTGCCAGCAGCTTGCGGGACGGAACTGAAAAACTGTTTTTT | CASSLRDGTEKLFF
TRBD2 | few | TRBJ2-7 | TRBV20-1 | TGCAGTGCCCATACCCTTAGCGGGAGTGTGGCCGAGCAGTACTTC | CSAHTLSGSVAEQYF
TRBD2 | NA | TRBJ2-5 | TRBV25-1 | TGTGCCAGCAGCCAAAAAGCGGGAGGTGAGACCCAGTACTTC | CASSQKAGGETQYF
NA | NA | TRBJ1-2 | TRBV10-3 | TGTGCCAGCACCATTACCCCGTCGGGCTATGGCTACACCTTC | CASTITPSGYGYTF
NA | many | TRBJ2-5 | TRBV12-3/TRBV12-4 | TGTGCCAGCAGTTTGGCCGACGGCGGCCGGCGTTACTTC | CASSLADGGRRYF
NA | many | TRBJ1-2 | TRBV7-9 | TGTGCCAGCACTCGAGGTTTAGGCTACACCTTC | CASTRGLGYTF
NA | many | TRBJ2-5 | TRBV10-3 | TGTGCCACCTCAGGACAGAACGAAGAGACCCAGTACTTC | CATSGQNEETQYF
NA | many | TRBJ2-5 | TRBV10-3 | TGTGCCATCAGTGAGGGGGATGGAGAGACCCAGTACTTC | CAISEGDGETQYF
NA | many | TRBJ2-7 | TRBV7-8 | TGTGCCAGCAGTTCCCGATCGGGCAGGACCTACGAGCAGTACTTC | CASSSRSGRTYEQYF
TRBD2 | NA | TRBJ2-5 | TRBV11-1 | TGTGCCAGCAGCTTAGCTCTAGCAACCGGGGGGCAAGAGACCCAGTACTTC | CASSLALATGGQETQYF
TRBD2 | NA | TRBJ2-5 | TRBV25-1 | TGTGCCAGCAGTTTGAGACTAGCGGGAGTCGGTCAAGAGACCCAGTACTTC | CASSLRLAGVGQETQYF
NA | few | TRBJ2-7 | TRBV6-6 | TGTGCCAGCAGTTACATCAGCGAAGTCTACGAGCAGTACTTC | CASSYISEVYEQYF
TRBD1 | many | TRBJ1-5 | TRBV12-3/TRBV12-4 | TGTGCCAGCAGTCCTACAGGGGGGCAGCCCCAGCATTTT | CASSPTGGQPQHF
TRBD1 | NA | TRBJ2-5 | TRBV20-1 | TGCAGTGCTAGGACGGGACAGGGCCAAGAGACCCAGTACTTC | CSARTGQGQETQYF
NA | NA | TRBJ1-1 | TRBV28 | TGTGCCAGCAGTCCAGACAGGAACACTGGAGCTTTCTTT | CASSPDRNTGAFF
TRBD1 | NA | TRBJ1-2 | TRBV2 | TGTGCCAGCACCGAGGGACAGGAGTTTGGCTACACCTTC | CASTEGQEFGYTF
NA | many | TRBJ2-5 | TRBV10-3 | TGTGCCATCAGTGATTCCGGGACAAAAGGGACCCAGTACTTC | CAISDSGTKGTQYF
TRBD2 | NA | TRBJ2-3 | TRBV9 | TGTGCCAGCAGCGTAGCACCGGGACTAGCGGAAGATACGCAGTATTTT | CASSVAPGLAEDTQYF